This TCR beta chain was recorded in a study of blood T cells in healthy people across ages. As for the study in general: Using template switching, researchers captured about one barcoded beta molecule for each two T cells. General study points: Researchers report that TCR beta diversity correlated strongly with naive T cell percentage. Fewer expanded clones and more diversity marked long-lived versus aged donors.

Caucasian, healthy and from Russia, the donors were aged between about 6 and 90. The second PCR ran about 6 to 12 cycles with a sample-barcoded 5' primer and J-beta primers. TCRdb re-derived calls from the 5' RACE reads in MiXCR, one entry per CDR3 protein. This repertoire shows around 1.7 million distinct CDR3 sequences, about 28% found once; its top ten account for 7.7%. This clonotype was picked up a small number of times. Its target is unknown. The sequence was collected from a woman under 40 in good health. The sequenced sample consisted of blood.

The CDR3, as DNA: TGTGCCAGCAGCTCTCGACAGGGACCTGGATCACCCCTCCACTTT. Residues: CASSSRQGPGSPLHF. The V and J genes are TRBV11-2 and TRBJ1-6; 7 nucleotides align to TRBD1. Per the germline V gene, CDR1 is SGHAT and CDR2 is FQNNGV. With V trimmed by 4 bases and J by 10 bases, 10 bases remained unmatched. The CDR3 loop spans 15 amino acids.